Following are 9 T cell receptor beta chains from one sample sequenced in a study of blood T cell repertoires in COVID-19. Sequencing was performed with immunoSEQ multiplex PCR; in TCRdb, only in-frame clones are kept and a portion is missing. The table shows about 190,000 clones, with 80% occurring only once. Material: peripheral blood. All receptors come from a man in his sixties with acute or convalescent COVID-19.

The chain is built from TRBV5-1 and TRBJ1-6; D possibly corresponds to TRBD1 (5 bases). The CDR3 is 14 residues long. Germline V CDR1 and CDR2: SGHRS, YFSETQ. Deletions cut 5 bases from V and 10 bases from J, with 16 bases between. Written as DNA, the CDR3 is TGCGCCAGCAGAACAGGCAGGGCAGAATCACCCCTCCACTTT. Amino acids: CASRTGRAESPLHF.

Comments on this clone: Additional DNA sequences in this sample encode the identical CDR3. The chain uses TRBV12-3 or TRBV12-4 and TRBJ2-7, with a tentative D call TRBD1 (6 bases). V was clipped by 6 bases and J by 6 bases, with 9 bases between them. This CDR3 spans 11 amino acids. CDR3 DNA: TGTGCCAGCAGCACAGGGCTCGAGCAGTACTTC. The encoded protein is CASSTGLEQYF.

This clone occurred once. This CDR3 is CASSVWGHPSTDTQYF. CDR3 nucleotides: TGTGCCAGCAGCGTATGGGGACACCCGAGCACAGATACGCAGTATTTT. The V gene is TRBV9, the J gene TRBJ2-3; D may be TRBD1 (6 bases). Looked up from germline, CDR1 is SGDLS and CDR2 is YYNGEE. This CDR3 has 16 amino acids. Trimming left V 1 base short and J 0 bases short, with 12 bases between.

The chain uses TRBV5-1 and TRBJ1-4; 10 bases line up with TRBD1. J gave up 8 bases and V 4 bases, and 5 bases lay outside the gene matches. Germline lookup yields CDR1 SGHRS and CDR2 YFSETQ. The length of the CDR3 is 14 residues. The CDR3, as DNA: TGCGCCAGCAGCCACGGGACAGGGGAAGAAAAACTGTTTTTT. Its protein is CASSHGTGEEKLFF.

This clone was observed a handful of times. The CDR3 reads CASSELPEQFF. The CDR3 DNA reads as TGCGCCAGCAGCGAGCTTCCTGAGCAGTTCTTC. V usage is TRBV10-1 and J usage is TRBJ2-1; unclear D gene. Trimming removed 6 bases from V and 9 bases from J, with 9 bases in between. The CDR3 spans 11 residues. Looked up from germline, CDR1 is WNHNN and CDR2 is SYGVQD (reference sequence).

Only one count was recorded for this clone. The CDR3 bases are TGTGCCTGGAGTACACAGGGAAGCACTGAAGCTTTCTTT. This codes for CAWSTQGSTEAFF. The V call is TRBV30, the J call TRBJ1-1; D might be TRBD1 (6 bases). The CDR3 loop spans 13 amino acids. The V gene lost 2 bases and the J gene lost 4 bases, with 11 bases spanning the gap. Germline V gene lookup returns CDR1 GTSNPN and CDR2 SVGIG (reference sequence).

The V gene is TRBV19, the J gene TRBJ2-3; a weak D match, TRBD1 (5 bases). CDR3 length: 16 amino acids. Germline values: CDR1 LNHDA, CDR2 SQIVND (reference sequence). V was trimmed by 1 base and J by 1 base, leaving 12 bases between them. CDR3 loop: CASSIAGHSRTDTQYF. The DNA for the CDR3 is TGTGCCAGTAGTATAGCCGGACACTCCCGCACAGATACGCAGTATTTT.

The chain links TRBV29-1 to TRBJ2-3; D unclear. The CDR3 loop spans 14 amino acids. Germline V gene lookup returns CDR1 SQVTM and CDR2 ANQGSEA. Trimming removed 0 bases at V and 0 bases at J, with 7 bases between. CDR3 bases: TGCAGCGTTGAAGATCCGGTAAGCACAGATACGCAGTATTTT. Its protein product is CSVEDPVSTDTQYF.

The CDR3 protein is CASSLAGSSWQYF. CDR3 DNA sequence: TGTGCCAGCAGCTTGGCCGGGTCTAGTTGGCAGTATTTT. V usage is TRBV5-4 and J usage is TRBJ2-3; unclear D gene. The CDR3 covers 13 residues. The germline V gene encodes CDR1 SGHNT and CDR2 YYREEE (reference sequence). V lost 0 bases and J lost 11, with 13 bases in between.